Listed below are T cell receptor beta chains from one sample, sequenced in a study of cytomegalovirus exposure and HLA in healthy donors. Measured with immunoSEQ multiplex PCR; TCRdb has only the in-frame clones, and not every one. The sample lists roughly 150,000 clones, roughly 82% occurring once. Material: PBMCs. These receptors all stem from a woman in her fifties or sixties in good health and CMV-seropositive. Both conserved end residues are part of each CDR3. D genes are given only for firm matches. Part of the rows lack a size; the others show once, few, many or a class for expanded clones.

cdr3_nt: TGTGCCACCAGGAAAGAACAGGGATATAATGAAAAACTGTTTTTT
cdr3_aa: CATRKEQGYNEKLFF
j_call: TRBJ1-4
clone_size: .
v_call: TRBV15
d_call: .

cdr3_nt: TGTGCCAGCAGCGAGGACAGGGAGGTGAACACTGAAGCTTTCTTT
cdr3_aa: CASSEDREVNTEAFF
j_call: TRBJ1-1
clone_size: .
v_call: TRBV6-1
d_call: TRBD1

cdr3_nt: TGTGCCAGCAGTTATGCCGGGGATAATTCACCCCTCCACTTT
cdr3_aa: CASSYAGDNSPLHF
j_call: TRBJ1-6
clone_size: .
v_call: TRBV6-5
d_call: .

cdr3_nt: TGTGCCAGCAGCCCCGGCAGGGGCAGGGCAAACACCTTC
cdr3_aa: CASSPGRGRANTF
j_call: TRBJ1-2
clone_size: .
v_call: TRBV5-4
d_call: .

cdr3_nt: TGTGCCAGCAGCTCACCTTCTGGACAGAGAGCTAACTATGGCTACACCTTT
cdr3_aa: CASSSPSGQRANYGYTF
j_call: TRBJ1-2
clone_size: .
v_call: TRBV7-8
d_call: .

cdr3_nt: TGTGCCAGCAGTTCGGGGGGCAAGACCCAGTACTTC
cdr3_aa: CASSSGGKTQYF
j_call: TRBJ2-5
clone_size: once
v_call: TRBV27
d_call: .

cdr3_nt: TGTGCCACCAGCAGAGTTTACGTAGGTAGCGGGGCCGGCGAGCAGTACTTC
cdr3_aa: CATSRVYVGSGAGEQYF
j_call: TRBJ2-7
clone_size: .
v_call: TRBV15
d_call: TRBD2

cdr3_nt: TGTGCCAGCAGTCCCCCGGGGACAGGGTACACCGGGGAGCTGTTTTTT
cdr3_aa: CASSPPGTGYTGELFF
j_call: TRBJ2-2
clone_size: .
v_call: TRBV27
d_call: TRBD1

cdr3_nt: TGTGCCAGCAGTTCTGGACAGTCTGGGGCCAACGTCCTGACTTTC
cdr3_aa: CASSSGQSGANVLTF
j_call: TRBJ2-6
clone_size: .
v_call: TRBV2
d_call: .

cdr3_nt: TGCGCCAGCAGTCTGACTAGCGGGGGAAGTTTTACAGATACGCAGTATTTT
cdr3_aa: CASSLTSGGSFTDTQYF
j_call: TRBJ2-3
clone_size: .
v_call: TRBV4-1
d_call: TRBD2

cdr3_nt: TGTGCCAGCAGTTCCGGGACAGGGGTAAGTGAGCAGTACTTC
cdr3_aa: CASSSGTGVSEQYF
j_call: TRBJ2-7
clone_size: .
v_call: TRBV27
d_call: TRBD1

cdr3_nt: TGTGCCAGCAGTGGGCTAGCGGTATACAATGAGCAGTTCTTC
cdr3_aa: CASSGLAVYNEQFF
j_call: TRBJ2-1
clone_size: .
v_call: TRBV2
d_call: TRBD2

cdr3_nt: TGCGCCAGCAGCCAACAGGGGCCGGGGGTGACTGAAGCTTTCTTT
cdr3_aa: CASSQQGPGVTEAFF
j_call: TRBJ1-1
clone_size: .
v_call: TRBV5-1
d_call: TRBD1

cdr3_nt: TGCGCCAGCAGCTTGACCGGGACAGGGGGCCGCGAAGCTTTCTTT
cdr3_aa: CASSLTGTGGREAFF
j_call: TRBJ1-1
clone_size: .
v_call: TRBV5-1
d_call: TRBD1

cdr3_nt: TGTGCCAGCAGTGCCGGGACAGGGGGCGAGCAGCCCCAGCATTTT
cdr3_aa: CASSAGTGGEQPQHF
j_call: TRBJ1-5
clone_size: .
v_call: TRBV6-1
d_call: TRBD1

cdr3_nt: TGCGCCAGCAGCCTGACAGGGGGCGGAGATGAAAAACTGTTTTTT
cdr3_aa: CASSLTGGGDEKLFF
j_call: TRBJ1-4
clone_size: .
v_call: TRBV5-1
d_call: TRBD1

cdr3_nt: TGTGCCAGCTCATTACTGACAGATCAGCCCCAGCATTTT
cdr3_aa: CASSLLTDQPQHF
j_call: TRBJ1-5
clone_size: .
v_call: TRBV18
d_call: .

cdr3_nt: TGTGCCAGCAGCCAAGATCTAGGCTACGAGCAGTACTTC
cdr3_aa: CASSQDLGYEQYF
j_call: TRBJ2-7
clone_size: once
v_call: TRBV14
d_call: .

cdr3_nt: TGTGCCAGCAGCCCTAGGGCCAGGGCGGACACCGGGGAGCTGTTTTTT
cdr3_aa: CASSPRARADTGELFF
j_call: TRBJ2-2
clone_size: .
v_call: TRBV5-4
d_call: .

cdr3_nt: TGCAGCAACTTCTTGACAGACCAAGAGACCCAGTACTTC
cdr3_aa: CSNFLTDQETQYF
j_call: TRBJ2-5
clone_size: few
v_call: TRBV29-1
d_call: .

cdr3_nt: TGTGCCAGCAGCTTTGGAGGGACAGGGTTGGAGACCCAGTACTTC
cdr3_aa: CASSFGGTGLETQYF
j_call: TRBJ2-5
clone_size: .
v_call: TRBV7-2
d_call: TRBD1

cdr3_nt: TGTGCCAGCAGACAGGCCCCCTATGGCTACACCTTC
cdr3_aa: CASRQAPYGYTF
j_call: TRBJ1-2
clone_size: .
v_call: TRBV2
d_call: .

cdr3_nt: TGTGCCAGCAGCATACTAGCGGGGGGCTACGAGCAGTACTTC
cdr3_aa: CASSILAGGYEQYF
j_call: TRBJ2-7
clone_size: .
v_call: TRBV5-6
d_call: TRBD2

cdr3_nt: TGTGCCAGTAAACGGACAGGGGTGAATGAAAAACTGTTTTTT
cdr3_aa: CASKRTGVNEKLFF
j_call: TRBJ1-4
clone_size: many
v_call: TRBV19
d_call: TRBD1

cdr3_nt: TGTGCCAGCAGCTTAGATTATCGTGTTAATTCACCCCTCCACTTT
cdr3_aa: CASSLDYRVNSPLHF
j_call: TRBJ1-6
clone_size: .
v_call: TRBV7-9
d_call: .

cdr3_nt: TGCGCCAGCAGTGAGACAGGGATAAACTATGGCTACACCTTC
cdr3_aa: CASSETGINYGYTF
j_call: TRBJ1-2
clone_size: .
v_call: TRBV5-1
d_call: TRBD1

cdr3_nt: TGCGCCAGCAGCCCCCAGGGCACTGAAGCTTTCTTT
cdr3_aa: CASSPQGTEAFF
j_call: TRBJ1-1
clone_size: .
v_call: TRBV5-1
d_call: .

cdr3_nt: TGCGCCAGCAGCTTGGAGCTGGGCACTGAAGCTTTCTTT
cdr3_aa: CASSLELGTEAFF
j_call: TRBJ1-1
clone_size: .
v_call: TRBV4-1
d_call: .

cdr3_nt: TGCGCCAGCAGCCAAGGTGGGGGGACAGGGATGGGAAAACTGTTTTTT
cdr3_aa: CASSQGGGTGMGKLFF
j_call: TRBJ1-4
clone_size: .
v_call: TRBV4-1
d_call: TRBD1

cdr3_nt: TGTGCCAGCAGCAAAAAACTCGAGACTGAAGCTTTCTTT
cdr3_aa: CASSKKLETEAFF
j_call: TRBJ1-1
clone_size: .
v_call: TRBV7-9
d_call: .

cdr3_nt: TGTGCCAGCAGCAACGGGGGGTCCGTCGTGTTAGAGACCCAGTACTTC
cdr3_aa: CASSNGGSVVLETQYF
j_call: TRBJ2-5
clone_size: .
v_call: TRBV9
d_call: TRBD2

cdr3_nt: TGCGCCAGCAGTCCCGGGACAGCCAACACTGAAGCTTTCTTT
cdr3_aa: CASSPGTANTEAFF
j_call: TRBJ1-1
clone_size: .
v_call: TRBV2
d_call: TRBD1

cdr3_nt: TGTGCCAGCAGCGGGGGGCTGGGGGAGCAGTACTTC
cdr3_aa: CASSGGLGEQYF
j_call: TRBJ2-7
clone_size: .
v_call: TRBV9
d_call: .

cdr3_nt: TGTGCCAGCAGTGCTACCGGGACAACCACCGAGTACTTC
cdr3_aa: CASSATGTTTEYF
j_call: TRBJ2-7
clone_size: .
v_call: TRBV28
d_call: .

cdr3_nt: TGTGCCAGCAGCGAGACTAGCGGGGATGAGCAGTTCTTC
cdr3_aa: CASSETSGDEQFF
j_call: TRBJ2-1
clone_size: .
v_call: TRBV9
d_call: TRBD2